This T cell receptor beta chain appears in the sequencing data of a study of cytomegalovirus exposure and HLA in healthy donors. General study points: With DRB1 most and HLA-C fewest, TCR association rates differed between HLA loci in a later analysis. A later analysis appeared to link common viral pathogens to several of the most significant clusters.

In the PCR, 60 Vbeta and 13 Jbeta primers were used. Data came from immunoSEQ multiplex PCR; TCRdb stores just in-frame clones and leaves some out. The table shows approximately 150,000 clones, with approximately 84% occurring only once. Trimming left V 4 bases short and J 5 bases short, with 27 bases between. Germline-derived CDR1 and CDR2 are SGHRS and YFSETQ. The CDR3 length is 18 residues. Details on this clone: Its antigen is not identified.

The material sequenced was PBMCs. This receptor was obtained from a woman in her late teens or twenties in good health and CMV-seronegative. V is TRBV5-1 and J is TRBJ1-2, with a tentative D call TRBD1 (6 bases). The chain's CDR3 is CASSPDLGGGTIRYGYTF. The CDR3 DNA sequence: TGCGCCAGCAGCCCGGATCTAGGGGGAGGGACGATTAGGTATGGCTACACCTTC.